These T cell receptor beta chains were read from a single sample in a study of CD8 T cells in Susac syndrome. TCRdb called the immunoSEQ multiplex PCR reads again in MiXCR, with one record for every CDR3 protein. The sample holds about 47,000 distinct CDR3 sequences, roughly 92% seen once. Sequencing used CD8+ T cells from PBMCs. The receptors stem from a human donor in good health. The CDR3 runs from the conserved cysteine through the conserved F or W. D genes are given only for firm matches. Clone size, where shown, is once, few, many, or a class for clones that have expanded.

NA,TRBV29-1,NA,TRBJ2-7,CSVVDKGGYEQYF,TGCAGCGTCGTTGACAAGGGGGGCTACGAGCAGTACTTC
NA,TRBV9,TRBD1,TRBJ2-5,CASSVVSTGSFQETQYF,TGTGCCAGCAGCGTAGTTTCGACAGGGTCCTTCCAAGAGACCCAGTACTTC
NA,TRBV29-1,NA,TRBJ1-1,CSVRLDSPSEAFF,TGCAGCGTGCGGCTAGACTCGCCATCTGAAGCTTTCTTT
NA,TRBV27,TRBD2,TRBJ2-1,CASSLLAGGPGHNEQFF,TGTGCCAGCAGTTTGCTAGCGGGAGGGCCGGGGCACAATGAGCAGTTCTTC
once,TRBV6-5,NA,TRBJ2-7,CASSYRIRGPYEQYF,TGTGCCAGCAGTTACCGTATTAGAGGGCCCTACGAGCAGTACTTC
NA,TRBV6-1,NA,TRBJ1-1,CASSVAPNTEAFF,TGTGCCAGCAGTGTGGCCCCGAACACTGAAGCTTTCTTT
NA,TRBV4-1,TRBD2,TRBJ2-7,CASSQESGTDSYEQYF,TGCGCCAGCAGCCAAGAGAGCGGGACGGACTCCTACGAGCAGTACTTC
NA,TRBV27,NA,TRBJ1-2,CASSPTLEGGYGYTF,TGTGCCAGCAGTCCAACCCTAGAGGGAGGCTATGGCTACACCTTC
NA,TRBV7-9,NA,TRBJ2-7,CASSTPVVSSHEQYF,TGTGCCAGCAGCACCCCGGTTGTAAGCTCGCACGAGCAGTACTTC
few,TRBV29-1,TRBD1,TRBJ2-1,CSVDQGQGVHNEQFF,TGCAGCGTTGACCAGGGACAGGGAGTCCACAATGAGCAGTTCTTC
NA,TRBV19,NA,TRBJ2-7,CASSIASGHSEQYF,TGTGCCAGTAGTATAGCCTCAGGACATAGCGAGCAGTACTTC
NA,TRBV19,NA,TRBJ2-1,CASSIGGLGYNEQFF,TGTGCCAGTAGTATAGGAGGCCTCGGCTACAATGAGCAGTTCTTC
NA,TRBV13,TRBD1,TRBJ2-1,CASSVNTGGLYNEQFF,TGTGCCAGCAGCGTCAATACAGGGGGGCTCTACAATGAGCAGTTCTTC
NA,TRBV7-9,NA,TRBJ2-3,CASSAVRDTQYF,TGTGCCAGCAGCGCAGTCAGGGATACGCAGTATTTT
NA,TRBV7-9,TRBD2,TRBJ2-1,CASSLSTSAWPNEQFF,TGTGCCAGCAGCTTATCTACTAGCGCGTGGCCGAATGAGCAGTTCTTC
NA,TRBV7-9,TRBD2,TRBJ2-3,CASRNRTRENSTDTQYF,TGTGCCAGCAGAAATCGGACTAGAGAGAATAGCACAGATACGCAGTATTTT
few,TRBV11-2,NA,TRBJ2-5,CASSFLGLPYQETQYF,TGTGCCAGCAGCTTCCTTGGGCTGCCGTACCAAGAGACCCAGTACTTC
once,TRBV20-1,NA,TRBJ2-7,CSAPTGAYEQYF,TGCAGTGCCCCTACCGGGGCCTACGAGCAGTACTTC
once,TRBV24-1,TRBD2,TRBJ2-1,CATSDGGRSHNEQFF,TGTGCCACCAGTGATGGCGGGAGAAGTCACAATGAGCAGTTCTTC
NA,TRBV21-1,NA,TRBJ2-7,CASSRGLALTYEQYF,TGTGCCAGCAGCAGGGGACTAGCGCTTACCTACGAGCAGTACTTC
NA,TRBV4-1,NA,TRBJ2-5,CASSQGVSLQETQYF,TGCGCCAGCAGCCAAGGGGTGTCTCTACAAGAGACCCAGTACTTC
NA,TRBV6-1,NA,TRBJ1-4,CASSEDRATNEKLFF,TGTGCCAGCAGTGAAGACAGGGCAACTAATGAAAAACTGTTTTTT
once,TRBV29-1,TRBD1,TRBJ2-7,CSVEARDRGSAAYEQYF,TGCAGCGTTGAAGCCCGGGACAGGGGATCTGCAGCCTACGAGCAGTACTTC
NA,TRBV27,NA,TRBJ1-2,CASSPPRGDRGGGYTF,TGTGCCAGCAGTCCCCCTAGGGGGGACCGGGGGGGTGGCTACACCTTC
NA,TRBV19,NA,TRBJ1-1,CASSIDPGYRTEAFF,TGTGCCAGTAGTATAGATCCCGGGTATCGCACTGAAGCTTTCTTT
NA,TRBV3-1,NA,TRBJ1-5,CASSQGQSGRDQPQHF,TGTGCCAGCAGCCAAGGACAATCGGGAAGGGATCAGCCCCAGCATTTT
NA,TRBV5-6,TRBD2,TRBJ2-7,CASRLAGYSYEQYF,TGTGCCAGCAGGTTAGCGGGATATTCCTACGAGCAGTACTTC
NA,TRBV9,TRBD2,TRBJ2-3,CASSAMTSGARGDTQYF,TGTGCCAGCAGCGCCATGACTAGCGGCGCAAGGGGGGATACGCAGTATTTT
NA,TRBV9,TRBD1,TRBJ1-1,CASSPPGQGWTEAFF,TGTGCCAGCAGCCCCCCGGGACAGGGTTGGACTGAAGCTTTCTTT
NA,TRBV9,NA,TRBJ1-2,CASSGLQGFNYGYTF,TGTGCCAGCAGCGGCCTACAGGGATTTAACTATGGCTACACCTTC
NA,TRBV11-2,NA,TRBJ2-3,CASSLLRGAHTDTQYF,TGTGCCAGCAGCTTATTACGGGGGGCCCACACAGATACGCAGTATTTT
NA,TRBV7-9,NA,TRBJ2-1,CASSQSGTARNEQFF,TGTGCCAGCAGCCAATCCGGGACTGCAAGGAATGAGCAGTTCTTC
NA,TRBV2,TRBD1,TRBJ1-2,CASSETHTGGADGYTF,TGTGCCAGCAGTGAAACCCACACAGGGGGCGCGGATGGCTACACCTTC
NA,TRBV7-9,NA,TRBJ1-5,CASSLEGGGNQPQHF,TGTGCCAGCAGCCTAGAGGGAGGGGGCAATCAGCCCCAGCATTTT
once,TRBV5-1,NA,TRBJ2-5,CASSLETGPETQYF,TGCGCCAGCAGCTTGGAGACGGGTCCGGAGACCCAGTACTTC
NA,TRBV2,NA,TRBJ2-7,CASSEAGASSYEQYF,TGTGCCAGCAGTGAAGCTGGAGCCAGCTCCTACGAGCAGTACTTC
NA,TRBV27,NA,TRBJ2-5,CASSPLPGPQETQYF,TGTGCCAGCAGTCCCCTTCCAGGCCCCCAAGAGACCCAGTACTTC
NA,TRBV14,TRBD1,TRBJ1-1,CASSHTFGTGNTEAFF,TGTGCCAGCAGCCATACCTTTGGGACAGGGAACACTGAAGCTTTCTTT
NA,TRBV6-1,TRBD2,TRBJ2-7,CASSEEWEGWAPGRYEQYF,TGTGCCAGCAGTGAAGAGTGGGAGGGCTGGGCCCCGGGACGGTACGAGCAGTACTTC
NA,TRBV5-1,NA,TRBJ2-7,CASSPKKDGYEQYF,TGCGCCAGCAGTCCAAAGAAGGACGGATACGAGCAGTACTTC
NA,TRBV2,TRBD2,TRBJ2-1,CASSLTSGRDYSYNEQFF,TGTGCCAGCAGTCTAACTAGCGGGAGGGACTACTCCTACAATGAGCAGTTCTTC
NA,TRBV19,NA,TRBJ1-2,CASHTNYGYTF,TGTGCCAGCCACACTAACTATGGCTACACCTTC
NA,TRBV6-2/TRBV6-3,TRBD1,TRBJ2-1,CASSQGAYNEQFF,TGTGCCAGCAGCCAGGGGGCCTACAATGAGCAGTTCTTC
NA,TRBV27,TRBD1,TRBJ1-1,CASRVGTAMNTEAFF,TGTGCCAGCCGGGTCGGGACAGCGATGAACACTGAAGCTTTCTTT
NA,TRBV7-9,TRBD1,TRBJ2-7,CASSLDPGQEF,TGTGCCAGCAGCTTAGATCCGGGACAGGAATTC
NA,TRBV5-1,TRBD1,TRBJ2-6,CASRGGTGLPSGANVLTF,TGCGCCAGCAGGGGAGGGACAGGGCTCCCCTCGGGGGCCAACGTCCTGACTTTC
NA,TRBV30,NA,TRBJ2-6,CASGAGANVLTF,TGTGCCTCTGGGGCCGGGGCCAACGTCCTGACTTTC
NA,TRBV27,NA,TRBJ2-2,CASSFTPQGGELFF,TGTGCCAGCAGTTTCACGCCCCAGGGTGGGGAGCTGTTTTTT
NA,TRBV20-1,NA,TRBJ2-1,CSARDDTYNEQFF,TGCAGTGCTAGGGACGATACCTACAATGAGCAGTTCTTC
NA,TRBV7-8,TRBD2,TRBJ2-7,CASSLGPGGFAYEQYF,TGTGCCAGCAGCTTAGGTCCGGGAGGGTTCGCCTACGAGCAGTACTTC
NA,TRBV3-1,TRBD1,TRBJ1-2,CASSQDTRTGNNYGYTF,TGTGCCAGCAGCCAAGATACCCGGACAGGGAATAACTATGGCTACACCTTC
NA,TRBV29-1,NA,TRBJ2-1,CSVVDINSYNEQFF,TGCAGCGTGGTCGACATTAACTCCTACAATGAGCAGTTCTTC
NA,TRBV7-8,NA,TRBJ1-2,CASTNGPAPNYGYTF,TGTGCCAGCACGAATGGGCCGGCCCCTAACTATGGCTACACCTTC
once,TRBV29-1,TRBD1,TRBJ1-1,CSGQGSHGYSDTEAFF,TGCAGCGGACAGGGGAGCCACGGGTATTCCGACACTGAAGCTTTCTTT